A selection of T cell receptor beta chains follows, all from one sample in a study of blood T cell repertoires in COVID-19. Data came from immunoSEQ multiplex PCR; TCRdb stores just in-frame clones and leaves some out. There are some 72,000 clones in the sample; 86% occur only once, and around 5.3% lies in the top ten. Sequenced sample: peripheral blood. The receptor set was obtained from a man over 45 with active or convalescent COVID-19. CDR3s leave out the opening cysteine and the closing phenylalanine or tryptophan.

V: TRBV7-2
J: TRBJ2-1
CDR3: ASRGSGSYNEQF

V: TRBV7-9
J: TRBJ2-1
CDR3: ASTPGQGVSNEQF

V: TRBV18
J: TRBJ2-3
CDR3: ASSPIAGETDTQY

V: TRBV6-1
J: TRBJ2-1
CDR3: ASSEAATSGAETEQF

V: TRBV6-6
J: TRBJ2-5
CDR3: ASSARGGPIETQY

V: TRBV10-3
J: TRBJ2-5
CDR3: AISELTGVQETQY

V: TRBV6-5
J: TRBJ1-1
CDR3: ASSYSGTANTEAF

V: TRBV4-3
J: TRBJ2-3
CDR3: ASSQGQGNTDTQY

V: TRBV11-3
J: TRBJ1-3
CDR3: ASSLGHGNTIY

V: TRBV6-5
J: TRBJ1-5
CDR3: ASIGGQNSNQPQH

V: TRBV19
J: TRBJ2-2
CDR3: ASRRGGANTGELF

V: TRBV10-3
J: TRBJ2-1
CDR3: AISDYGLDNEQF

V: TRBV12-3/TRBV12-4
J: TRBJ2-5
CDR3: ASRGTTVAQY

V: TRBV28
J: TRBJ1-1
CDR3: ATTGQVDQAF

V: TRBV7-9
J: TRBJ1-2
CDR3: ASSLARANYGYT

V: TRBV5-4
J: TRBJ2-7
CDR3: ASSLGQGGSYEQY

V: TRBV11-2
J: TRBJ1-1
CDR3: ASTRSLNTEAF

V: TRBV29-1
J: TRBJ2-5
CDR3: SVANPGGETQY